This T cell receptor (beta chain) is from a study of T cell responses to AZD1222 COVID-19 vaccine. About the research overall: Researchers grouped second doses given at about 4 or about 12 weeks into one pool. Whole-study results and caveats: Researchers took repertoire samples only after the peak T cell response had come. Reportedly, close to half of spike-specific TCRs are directed against unmutated variant regions. Vaccine-associated CD4 TCRs ranged over spike, dominating at 160-218 and 743-854.

Here immunoSEQ multiplex PCR was the method, and the copy in TCRdb shows in-frame clones only, minus some. The sample lists under 200,000 clones; roughly 94% were seen once. For this clone: The antigen remains undetermined.

The sequence was collected from an adult in good health. The source was peripheral blood, collected on day 0 of AZD1222 vaccination.

For the CDR3, the DNA is TGTGCCAGCAGCCAAGATTTCGCCTCTTACGAGCAGTACTTC. Protein product: CASSQDFASYEQYF. The chain recombines TRBV3-1 (or the pseudogene TRBV3-2) with TRBJ2-7; D unresolved. This CDR3 spans 14 amino acids. The germline V gene has CDR1 LGHDT and CDR2 YNNKEL (reference sequence). Trimming left V 0 bases short and J 4 bases short, with 10 bases between.